A single sample gave rise to the 5 T cell receptor beta chains below, sequenced in a study of OX40 agonist ivuxolimab in advanced cancers. Sequenced by immunoSEQ multiplex PCR; TCRdb stores in-frame clones only, minus some. This sample carries 49,000 or so clones, approximately 90% of them seen once, and the ten largest clones take 40% to 65%. The sequences come from CD4+ or CD8+ T cells sorted from blood, collected in a trial of the OX40 agonist ivuxolimab. The receptors come from an adult with an advanced solid tumor such as melanoma, head and neck, liver or kidney cancer.

The V and J genes are TRBV7-9 and TRBJ2-1; D possibly corresponds to TRBD2 (6 bases). The germline CDR1 and CDR2 sequences are SEHNR and FQNEAQ (reference sequence). Trimming took off 1 base at V and 2 bases at J, with 9 bases between the two ends. CDR3 length: 15 amino acids. CDR3 loop: CASSLDGSPYNEQFF. The CDR3 nucleotides read TGTGCCAGCAGCTTAGACGGGAGCCCCTACAATGAGCAGTTCTTC.

The chain couples TRBV18 to TRBJ1-1; the D is unclear. Germline values: CDR1 KGHSH, CDR2 LQKENI. V was clipped by 1 base and J by 8 bases, with 11 bases between them. The CDR3 extends over 13 amino acids. Written as DNA, the CDR3 is TGTGCCAGCTCACCACAGGAAGCGGAGGAAGCTTTCTTT. Protein sequence: CASSPQEAEEAFF.

This clone was recorded only once. The V and J genes are TRBV5-8 and TRBJ1-1, with 8 bases matching TRBD1. The germline gives CDR1 SGHTS, CDR2 YDEGEE. The V segment lost 0 bases and the J segment 10 bases; nucleotides outside the gene matches: 11. The CDR3 is made up of 15 amino acids. The CDR3 region has the DNA TGTGCCAGCAGCTTGGATTCTACAGGGCAGGGGGCAGCTTTCTTT. Its translation: CASSLDSTGQGAAFF.

This chain uses TRBV4-3 with TRBJ2-1, with D possibly matching TRBD2 (7 bases). Trimming removed 0 bases at V and 5 bases at J, with 17 bases between. Germline assignment: CDR1 LGHNA and CDR2 YSLEER. This CDR3 comprises 17 residues. CDR3 protein: CASSQDPPAGADNEQFF. The DNA of the CDR3 is TGCGCCAGCAGCCAAGATCCCCCCGCGGGGGCGGACAATGAGCAGTTCTTC.

The chain carries TRBV23-1 and TRBJ1-1, with D uncertain. TRBV23-1 carries the ORF label, with uncertain function. This CDR3 spans 14 amino acids. Trimming removed 4 bases from V and 1 base from J, with 10 bases in between. In DNA form, the CDR3 reads TGCGCCAGCAGTCTACGACCGACGAACACTGAAGCTTTCTTT. Encoded protein: CASSLRPTNTEAFF.